This passage covers 31 T cell receptor beta chains from one sample sequenced in a study of T cell responses to AZD1222 COVID-19 vaccine. Some clones are missing from TCRdb's copy, which holds only in-frame ones; the method was immunoSEQ multiplex PCR. The sample includes over 95,000 clones, approximately 84% of them seen just once. The sample consisted of peripheral blood, taken 28 days after the second AZD1222 dose. Every receptor here comes from an adult who received the AZD1222 COVID-19 vaccine.

The table lists this clone with a count of one. V is TRBV29-1 and J is TRBJ1-5; D is undetermined. V dropped 7 bases and J dropped 6 bases, with 10 bases sitting between them. Germline CDR1 reads SQVTM; CDR2 reads ANQGSEA. The CDR3 consists of 11 residues. The CDR3 coding sequence is TGCAGCGCTGGCGTAGGTCAGCCCCAGCATTTT. Translation gives CSAGVGQPQHF.

The rearrangement joins TRBV5-1 to TRBJ2-3; possible D gene TRBD2, 6 bases. The V end lost 5 bases, the J end lost 0 bases, and 13 bases lay between the germline ends. Germline V gene sequence: CDR1 SGHRS, CDR2 YFSETQ. This CDR3 is 15 amino acids long. CDR3: CASSPRGTSTDTQYF. CDR3 nucleotides: TGCGCCAGCAGTCCACGGGGGACTAGCACAGATACGCAGTATTTT.

A few counts support this clone. The CDR3 reads CATSEGWNQPQHF. DNA for the CDR3: TGTGCCACCAGTGAAGGTTGGAATCAGCCCCAGCATTTT. V and J are TRBV24-1 and TRBJ1-5; no firm D call. CDR3 length: 13 amino acids. CDR1 KGHDR and CDR2 SFDVKD come from the germline V gene. V was pared by 4 bases and J by 4 bases, with 7 bases between.

The chain combines TRBV5-4 with TRBJ1-3, with 8 positions matching TRBD1. CDR1 is SGHNT and CDR2 is YYREEE in the germline V gene (reference sequence). With 4 bases clipped from V and 3 bases from J, the junction kept 9 bases outside the gene matches. CDR3 length equals 16 residues. The CDR3 reads CASSPRQGLFGNTIYF. The CDR3 DNA sequence: TGTGCCAGCAGCCCGAGACAGGGGTTATTTGGAAACACCATATATTTT.

This clone was seen a handful of times. This rearrangement joins TRBV27 to TRBJ2-7; D not resolved. Germline V gene sequence: CDR1 MNHEY, CDR2 SMNVEV (reference sequence). CDR3 length equals 14 residues. V lost 3 bases, J lost 0 bases, and 9 bases lay in between. The CDR3 region has the DNA TGTGCCAGCAGTTTGGGCAGCAGCTCCTACGAGCAGTACTTC. This sequence encodes CASSLGSSSYEQYF.

This clone appeared a single time. This rearrangement joins TRBV6-5 to TRBJ1-5, with D possibly being TRBD1 (6 bases). Germline CDR1 MNHEY, CDR2 SVGAGI. The CDR3 sequence is 15 residues long. V lost 7 bases, J lost 4 bases, and 17 bases lay in between. This chain's CDR3 is CASIPTAGANQPQHF. The CDR3 region has the DNA TGTGCCAGCATCCCCACCGCGGGGGCAAATCAGCCCCAGCATTTT.

V is TRBV5-1 and J is TRBJ2-7; the D gene is possibly TRBD2 (6 bases). Per germline, CDR1 SGHRS and CDR2 YFSETQ. The V end was cut by 7 bases, the J end by 0 bases, with 14 bases between. This CDR3 contains 14 residues. CDR3 protein: CASRRAGNSYEQYF. The CDR3 DNA reads as TGCGCCAGCCGTAGGGCGGGAAACTCCTACGAGCAGTACTTC.

V and J are TRBV5-4 and TRBJ1-1; a weak D match, TRBD1 (5 bases). Trimming shortened V by 5 bases and J by 6 bases, and 20 bases separated the two germline ends. In germline, CDR1 is SGHNT, CDR2 YYREEE (reference sequence). CDR3 size: 15 residues. CDR3 DNA sequence: TGTGCCAGCAGTAGTCCTGAGGGGCGCAGGGCTGAAGCTTTCTTT. This encodes CASSSPEGRRAEAFF. The full variable domain, with the rest looked up from reference TRBV5-4 and TRBJ1-1, is ETGVTQSPTHLIKTRGQQVTLRCSSQSGHNTVSWYQQALGQGPQFIFQYYREEENGRGNFPPRFSGLQFPNYSSELNVNALELDDSALYLCASSSPEGRRAEAFFGQGTRLTVV.

The chain joins TRBV4-2 to TRBJ2-1; 8 bases are a match to TRBD2. Losses at the gene ends were 1 base for V and 8 bases for J; bases not matched to a gene: 10. This CDR3 is 16 amino acids long. Germline CDR1 reads LGHNA; CDR2 reads YNFKEQ. The CDR3 DNA is TGTGCCAGCAGCCAAGGTAATAGCGGGGCTGGGGATGAGCAGTTCTTC. This sequence encodes CASSQGNSGAGDEQFF.

V is TRBV5-1 and J is TRBJ1-1, with a possible D match to TRBD1 (5 bases). V was clipped by 0 bases and J by 3 bases, with 15 bases between them. Germline V lookup: CDR1 SGHRS, CDR2 YFSETQ. The CDR3 runs to 16 residues. The CDR3 region is CASSLVSGWGDTEAFF. The CDR3 nucleotides are TGCGCCAGCAGCTTGGTATCAGGTTGGGGGGACACTGAAGCTTTCTTT.

The V gene is TRBV2, the J gene TRBJ1-4, with D unresolved. CDR1 SNHLY and CDR2 FYNNEI come from the germline V gene. V was shortened by 8 bases and J by 0 bases, with 4 bases between the two germline ends. The CDR3 has 12 amino acids. CDR3 DNA: TGTGCCAGCCGGGCAACTAATGAAAAACTGTTTTTT. Amino acid sequence: CASRATNEKLFF. Looking up the rest from reference TRBV2 and TRBJ1-4 gives the full variable domain: EPEVTQTPSHQVTQMGQEVILRCVPISNHLYFYWYRQILGQKVEFLVSFYNNEISEKSEIFDDQFSVERPDGSNFTLKIRSTKLEDSAMYFCASRATNEKLFFGSGTQLSVL.

The V and J genes are TRBV5-1 and TRBJ2-1; D remains ambiguous. The CDR3 has 12 amino acids. CDR1 and CDR2 (germline): SGHRS, YFSETQ. The V and J ends lost 2 bases and 6 bases respectively, with 6 bases between them. The CDR3 reads CASSFDLNEQFF. CDR3 bases: TGCGCCAGCAGCTTCGATCTCAATGAGCAGTTCTTC.

The CDR3, as DNA: TGCGCCAGCAGCTTGAAGACAGGGGATACGCAGTATTTT. Amino acids: CASSLKTGDTQYF. The rearrangement uses TRBV5-1 and TRBJ2-3; TRBD1 agrees at 7 bases. With V trimmed by 1 base and J by 6 bases, 2 bases remained unmatched. The germline gives CDR1 SGHRS, CDR2 YFSETQ. The CDR3 is 13 amino acids.

J is TRBJ2-1 and V is TRBV7-6; 7 bases agree with TRBD2. After removal of 1 base from V and 8 bases from J, the junction contained 8 bases not matched to a gene. Per the germline V gene, CDR1 is SGHVS and CDR2 is FNYEAQ. CDR3 size: 15 residues. CDR3 sequence (DNA): TGTGCCAGCAGCTTAGGGGCGGGAGTGAGGGATGAGCAGTTCTTC. Translation: CASSLGAGVRDEQFF.

This sequence joins TRBV5-1 and TRBJ1-2; D unclear. The CDR3 is 12 residues long. From germline, CDR1 is SGHRS and CDR2 YFSETQ. Trimming took 1 base from V and 8 from J, leaving 9 bases between them. CDR3 loop: CASSLTRSGYTF. The CDR3 DNA follows: TGCGCCAGCAGCTTGACCCGCTCCGGCTACACCTTC. The full variable domain, its missing parts supplied by reference TRBV5-1 and TRBJ1-2, is KAGVTQTPRYLIKTRGQQVTLSCSPISGHRSVSWYQQTPGQGLQFLFEYFSETQRNKGNFPGRFSGRQFSNSRSEMNVSTLELGDSALYLCASSLTRSGYTFGSGTRLTVV.

The gene calls are TRBV7-2 and TRBJ1-2; TRBD1 might be the D (5 bases). From germline, CDR1 is SGHTA and CDR2 FQGNSA. V dropped 5 bases and J dropped 10 bases, with 23 bases sitting between them. The CDR3 spans 15 residues. Here the CDR3 DNA reads TGTGCCAGCAGCCCGGGGGGGACTTCCTATGATGACTACACCTTC. This sequence encodes CASSPGGTSYDDYTF.

J is TRBJ1-1 and V is TRBV11-2; 8 bases are a match to TRBD1. V lost 4 bases to trimming and J lost 10 bases; unmatched junction nucleotides: 8. Germline CDR1 and CDR2: SGHAT and FQNNGV. This CDR3 region has 13 residues. CDR3 coding DNA: TGTGCCAGCAGCTCTGGAGAGCAGGGGGCAGCTTTCTTT. It is translated as CASSSGEQGAAFF.

The chain combines TRBV5-1 with TRBJ1-4, with D unclear. This CDR3 is 15 amino acids long. CDR1 SGHRS and CDR2 YFSETQ come from the germline V gene. Between the trimmed V and J ends, which lost 4 bases and 4 bases, there was a span of 14 bases. In nucleotides, the CDR3 is TGCGCCAGCAGCGTGCAAGCGGCCCATAATGAAAAACTGTTTTTT. This encodes CASSVQAAHNEKLFF. The entire variable domain, with the rest obtained from reference TRBV5-1 and TRBJ1-4, is as follows: KAGVTQTPRYLIKTRGQQVTLSCSPISGHRSVSWYQQTPGQGLQFLFEYFSETQRNKGNFPGRFSGRQFSNSRSEMNVSTLELGDSALYLCASSVQAAHNEKLFFGSGTQLSVL.

The chain is built from TRBV2 and TRBJ2-7, with D possibly matching TRBD2 (6 bases). V shed 4 bases and J shed 2 bases, with 12 bases lying between them. CDR1 is SNHLY and CDR2 is FYNNEI in the germline V gene. The CDR3 length is 14 residues. The CDR3 reads CASSAREATYEQYF. As DNA, the CDR3 is TGTGCCAGCAGTGCGCGGGAAGCCACCTACGAGCAGTACTTC.

This clone was picked up a small number of times. The rearrangement uses TRBV5-5 and TRBJ2-3; D remains ambiguous. There are 15 residues in the CDR3. Germline V CDR1 and CDR2: SGHKS, YYEKEE (reference sequence). V was pared by 0 bases and J by 6 bases, with 14 bases between. The CDR3 bases are TGTGCCAGCAGCTTGGCCGGATTAGCCGTCGATACGCAGTATTTT. Residues: CASSLAGLAVDTQYF.

This clone was counted a single time. The CDR3 region has the DNA TGCGCCAGCAGCTCCCCTGGGGGGGGAGATACGCAGTATTTT. Its protein product is CASSSPGGGDTQYF. V is TRBV5-1 and J is TRBJ2-3; 7 bases match TRBD2. V lost 3 bases, J lost 5 bases, and 6 bases stayed unmatched. The CDR3 sequence is 14 residues long. CDR1 is SGHRS, CDR2 YFSETQ, per germline.

The V gene is TRBV19, the J gene TRBJ1-5; D may be TRBD1 (5 bases). The CDR3 loop spans 15 amino acids. In germline, CDR1 is LNHDA, CDR2 SQIVND (reference sequence). The V end lost 3 bases, the J end lost 6 bases, and 15 bases lay between the germline ends. The CDR3 spells CASSIGRQGFQPQHF. The CDR3 DNA is TGTGCCAGTAGTATCGGGCGCCAGGGATTTCAGCCCCAGCATTTT. Variable domain in full (rest from reference TRBV19 and TRBJ1-5): DGGITQSPKYLFRKEGQNVTLSCEQNLNHDAMYWYRQDPGQGLRLIYYSQIVNDFQKGDIAEGYSVSREKKESFPLTVTSAQKNPTAFYLCASSIGRQGFQPQHFGDGTRLSIL.

This chain connects TRBV12-5 to TRBJ2-7; TRBD1 matches at 9 bases. The J segment lost 3 bases and the V segment lost 6 bases, leaving 12 bases of the junction unmatched. CDR1 LGHNT and CDR2 FRNRAP come from the germline V gene. There are 16 residues in the CDR3. CDR3 loop: CASGRSTGTGIYEQYF. Written as DNA, the CDR3 is TGTGCTAGTGGCCGGTCCACCGGGACAGGGATCTACGAGCAGTACTTC.

This rearrangement joins TRBV27 to TRBJ1-1; D possibly corresponds to TRBD1 (5 bases). This CDR3 contains 14 residues. V lost 11 bases, J lost 4 bases, and 20 bases lay in between. The germline V gene has CDR1 MNHEY and CDR2 SMNVEV (reference sequence). Here the CDR3 reads CAVYGGVGGTEAFF. The DNA of the CDR3 is TGTGCCGTGTACGGAGGGGTCGGGGGCACTGAAGCTTTCTTT.

This rearrangement joins TRBV7-9 to TRBJ2-1; TRBD1 might be the D (7 bases). The length of the CDR3 is 16 residues. Trimming removed 1 base from V and 7 bases from J, with 17 bases in between. Germline CDR1 and CDR2: SEHNR and FQNEAQ (reference sequence). The CDR3 nucleotides read TGTGCCAGCAGCTTAGTTAGGGGCGGGACAGCTAATGAGCAGTTCTTC. It yields the protein CASSLVRGGTANEQFF.

The chain is built from TRBV5-1 and TRBJ1-1; 7 nucleotides match TRBD1. Per germline, CDR1 SGHRS and CDR2 YFSETQ. V lost 5 bases to trimming and J lost 0 bases; unmatched junction nucleotides: 13. The CDR3 length is 17 residues. In DNA, the CDR3 is TGCGCCAGCAGTTGGGCAACAGGGGCGCTAGTGAACACTGAAGCTTTCTTT. This codes for CASSWATGALVNTEAFF. Complete variable domain (other parts from reference TRBV5-1 and TRBJ1-1): KAGVTQTPRYLIKTRGQQVTLSCSPISGHRSVSWYQQTPGQGLQFLFEYFSETQRNKGNFPGRFSGRQFSNSRSEMNVSTLELGDSALYLCASSWATGALVNTEAFFGQGTRLTVV.

For this clone: At the DNA level, this CDR3 is encoded by other sequences in the same sample as well. This chain connects TRBV19 to TRBJ1-2; possible D gene TRBD1, 6 bases. Looked up from germline, CDR1 is LNHDA and CDR2 is SQIVND (reference sequence). The CDR3 length is 13 residues. V lost 6 bases, J lost 4 bases, and 12 bases lay in between. CDR3 bases: TGTGCCAGTAGCCCACAGGGATTCTATGGCTACACCTTC. Its protein is CASSPQGFYGYTF.

This clone occurred once. The chain couples TRBV27 to TRBJ1-1; D might be TRBD1 (6 bases). Germline loops: CDR1 MNHEY, CDR2 SMNVEV (reference sequence). CDR3 length: 14 amino acids. V dropped 4 bases and J dropped 1 base, with 10 bases sitting between them. In DNA, the CDR3 is TGTGCCAGCAGTTGGGGGGGGGCGAACACTGAAGCTTTCTTT. This encodes CASSWGGANTEAFF.

This clone showed up just a few times. The chain joins TRBV7-2 to TRBJ1-1; no clear D gene. Germline V gives CDR1 SGHTA, CDR2 FQGNSA. The CDR3 loop spans 14 amino acids. Trimming left V 5 bases short and J 7 bases short, with 17 bases between. The CDR3 here is CASSERSLPDEAFF. CDR3 coding DNA: TGTGCCAGCAGCGAAAGATCTCTCCCCGATGAAGCTTTCTTT.

The chain has TRBV29-1 and TRBJ1-2; a weak D match, TRBD1 (6 bases). Trimming cost V 0 bases and J 4 bases, with 12 bases left between them. In germline, CDR1 is SQVTM, CDR2 ANQGSEA. The CDR3 length is 14 residues. CDR3 loop: CSVEEGQYFYGYTF. CDR3 sequence (DNA): TGCAGCGTTGAAGAAGGACAGTACTTCTATGGCTACACCTTC.

This clone has a handful of counts. The CDR3: CASSLSGSGNTIYF. The CDR3 DNA reads as TGTGCCAGCAGCTTAAGCGGGTCCGGAAACACCATATATTTT. The chain carries TRBV7-8 and TRBJ1-3; no definite D call. Germline V gene sequence: CDR1 SGHVS, CDR2 FQNEAQ. V lost 2 bases to trimming and J lost 4 bases, with 9 bases between them. The CDR3 consists of 14 residues.